Listed here is a single T cell receptor (beta chain). The CDR3 runs 14 residues. The V end lost 2 bases, the J end lost 4 bases, and 11 bases lay between the germline ends. Germline assignment: CDR1 SGHAT and CDR2 FQNNGV. A second PCR of 7 to 11 cycles used a sample-barcoded 5' primer and a J-beta primer mix. TCRdb reanalysed the 5' RACE reads using MiXCR and keeps one entry per CDR3 protein. The table lists hundreds of thousands of distinct CDR3 sequences, around two fifths of them singletons. The data belong to a study of blood T cells in healthy people across ages. The clonotype was recovered from a man aged 80 or over in good health. Sequencing was carried out using blood. This chain links TRBV11-2 with TRBJ1-2, with D tentatively TRBD1 (5 bases). CDR3 nucleotides: TGTGCCAGCAGCTTAACAGACAGCTCCTATGGCTACACCTTC. Translating gives CASSLTDSSYGYTF.